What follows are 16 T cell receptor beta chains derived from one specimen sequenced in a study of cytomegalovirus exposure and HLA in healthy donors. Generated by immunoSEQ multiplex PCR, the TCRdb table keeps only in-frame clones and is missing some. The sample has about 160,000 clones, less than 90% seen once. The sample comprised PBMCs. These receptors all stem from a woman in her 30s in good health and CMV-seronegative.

Here the CDR3 DNA reads TGTGCCAGCAGTAGGCCTGGACCCCTCCACTTT. As protein: CASSRPGPLHF. This chain links TRBV27 with TRBJ1-6, with D unclear. Deletions cut 5 bases from V and 12 bases from J, with 8 bases between. Germline V lookup: CDR1 MNHEY, CDR2 SMNVEV (reference sequence). This CDR3 comprises 11 residues.

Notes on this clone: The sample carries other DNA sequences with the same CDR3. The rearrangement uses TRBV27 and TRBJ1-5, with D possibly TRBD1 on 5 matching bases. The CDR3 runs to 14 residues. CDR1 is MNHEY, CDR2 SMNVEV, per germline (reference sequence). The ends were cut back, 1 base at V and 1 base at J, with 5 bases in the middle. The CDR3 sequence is CASSLWGSNQPQHF. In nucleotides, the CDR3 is TGTGCCAGCAGTTTATGGGGGAGCAATCAGCCCCAGCATTTT.

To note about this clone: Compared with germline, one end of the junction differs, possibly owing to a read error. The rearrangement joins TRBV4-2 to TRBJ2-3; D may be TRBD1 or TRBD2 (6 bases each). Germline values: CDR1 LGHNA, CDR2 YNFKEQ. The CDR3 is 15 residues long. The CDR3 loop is CASSQDSGDTNTQYF. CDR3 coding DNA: TGTGCCAGCAGCCAAGACTCGGGGGACACAAATACGCAGTATTTT.

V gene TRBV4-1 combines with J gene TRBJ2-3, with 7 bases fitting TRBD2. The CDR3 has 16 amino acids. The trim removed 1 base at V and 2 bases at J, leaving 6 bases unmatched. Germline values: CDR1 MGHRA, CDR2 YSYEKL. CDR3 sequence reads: CASSQGLAGLTDTQYF. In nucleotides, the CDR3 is TGCGCCAGCAGCCAAGGGTTAGCGGGTCTCACAGATACGCAGTATTTT.

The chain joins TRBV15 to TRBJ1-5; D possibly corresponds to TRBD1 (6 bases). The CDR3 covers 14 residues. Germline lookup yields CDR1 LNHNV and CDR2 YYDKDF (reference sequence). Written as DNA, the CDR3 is TGTGGCCCACCCAGGGGCTATAGCAATCAGCCCCAGCATTTT. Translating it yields CGPPRGYSNQPQHF. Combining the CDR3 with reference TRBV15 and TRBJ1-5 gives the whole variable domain DAMVIQNPRYQVTQFGKPVTLSCSQTLNHNVMYWYQQKSSQAPKLLFHYYDKDFNNEADTPDNFQSRRPNTSFCFLDIRSPGLGDTAMYLCGPPRGYSNQPQHFGDGTRLSIL.

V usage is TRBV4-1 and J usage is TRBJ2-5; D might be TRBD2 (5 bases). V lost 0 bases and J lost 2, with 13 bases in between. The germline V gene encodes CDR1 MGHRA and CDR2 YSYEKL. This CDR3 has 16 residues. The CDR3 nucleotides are TGCGCCAGCAGCCAAGATCACGACGGGGTTCAAGAGACCCAGTACTTC. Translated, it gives CASSQDHDGVQETQYF.

The CDR3: CASSPGENTEAFF. The DNA of the CDR3 is TGTGCCAGCTCCCCGGGGGAGAACACTGAAGCTTTCTTT. The V call is TRBV6-4, the J call TRBJ1-1; D might be TRBD1 (5 bases). CDR1 MRHNA and CDR2 SNTAGT come from the germline V gene. Trimming took off 8 bases at V and 1 base at J, with 11 bases between the two ends. The CDR3 is 13 amino acids.

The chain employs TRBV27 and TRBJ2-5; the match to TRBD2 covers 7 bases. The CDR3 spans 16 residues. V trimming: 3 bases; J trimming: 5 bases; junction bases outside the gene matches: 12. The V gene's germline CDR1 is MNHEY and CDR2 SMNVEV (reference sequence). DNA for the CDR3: TGTGCCAGCAGTTTTTTCCCGCGGGAGCTGGGTGAGACCCAGTACTTC. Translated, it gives CASSFFPRELGETQYF.

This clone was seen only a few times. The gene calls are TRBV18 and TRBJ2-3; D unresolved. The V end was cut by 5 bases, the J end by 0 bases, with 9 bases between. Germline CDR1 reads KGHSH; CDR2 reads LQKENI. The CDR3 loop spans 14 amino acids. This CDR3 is CASSELLSTDTQYF. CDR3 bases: TGTGCCAGCTCAGAACTTTTGAGCACAGATACGCAGTATTTT.

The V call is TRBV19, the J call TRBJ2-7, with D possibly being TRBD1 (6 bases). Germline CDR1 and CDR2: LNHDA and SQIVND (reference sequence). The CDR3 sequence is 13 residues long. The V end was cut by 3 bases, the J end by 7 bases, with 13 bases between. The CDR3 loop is CASSMNSRGEQYF. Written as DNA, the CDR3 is TGTGCCAGTAGTATGAACTCAAGGGGGGAGCAGTACTTC.

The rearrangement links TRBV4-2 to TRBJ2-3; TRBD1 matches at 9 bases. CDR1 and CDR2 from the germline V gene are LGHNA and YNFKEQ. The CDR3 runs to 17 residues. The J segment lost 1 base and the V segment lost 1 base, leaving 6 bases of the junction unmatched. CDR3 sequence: CASSQGRDRAGTDTQYF. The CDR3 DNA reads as TGTGCCAGCAGCCAAGGGAGGGACAGGGCCGGCACAGATACGCAGTATTTT.

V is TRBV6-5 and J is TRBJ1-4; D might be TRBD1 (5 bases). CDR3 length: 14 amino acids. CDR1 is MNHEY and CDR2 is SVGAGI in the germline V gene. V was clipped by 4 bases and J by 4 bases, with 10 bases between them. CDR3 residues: CASSSRGYNEKLFF. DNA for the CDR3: TGTGCCAGCAGTTCACGGGGCTATAATGAAAAACTGTTTTTT.

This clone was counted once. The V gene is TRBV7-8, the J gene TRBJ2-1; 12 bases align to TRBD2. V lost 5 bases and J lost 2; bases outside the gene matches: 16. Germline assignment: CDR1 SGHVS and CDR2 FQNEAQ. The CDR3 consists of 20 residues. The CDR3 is CASSASTGLAGPPAYNEQFF. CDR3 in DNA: TGTGCCAGCAGCGCAAGTACGGGACTAGCGGGCCCCCCCGCCTACAATGAGCAGTTCTTC.

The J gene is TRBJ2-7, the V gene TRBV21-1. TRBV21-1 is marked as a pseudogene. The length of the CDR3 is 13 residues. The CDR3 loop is CASARQGPYEQYF. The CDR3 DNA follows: TGTGCCAGCGCCCGGCAGGGACCCTACGAGCAGTACTTC.

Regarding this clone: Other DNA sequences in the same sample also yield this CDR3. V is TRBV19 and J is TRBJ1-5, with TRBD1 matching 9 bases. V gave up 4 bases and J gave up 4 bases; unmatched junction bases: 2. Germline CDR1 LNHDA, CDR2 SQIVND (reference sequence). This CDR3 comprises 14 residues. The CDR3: CASSTTGGNQPQHF. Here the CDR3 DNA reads TGTGCCAGTAGTACGACAGGGGGTAATCAGCCCCAGCATTTT. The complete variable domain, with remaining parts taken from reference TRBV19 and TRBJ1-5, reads DGGITQSPKYLFRKEGQNVTLSCEQNLNHDAMYWYRQDPGQGLRLIYYSQIVNDFQKGDIAEGYSVSREKKESFPLTVTSAQKNPTAFYLCASSTTGGNQPQHFGDGTRLSIL.

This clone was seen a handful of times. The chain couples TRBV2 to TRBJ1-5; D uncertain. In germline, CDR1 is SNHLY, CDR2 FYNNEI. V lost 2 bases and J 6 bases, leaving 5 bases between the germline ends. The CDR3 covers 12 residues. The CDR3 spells CASSEWGQPQHF. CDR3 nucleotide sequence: TGTGCCAGCAGTGAATGGGGTCAGCCCCAGCATTTT.